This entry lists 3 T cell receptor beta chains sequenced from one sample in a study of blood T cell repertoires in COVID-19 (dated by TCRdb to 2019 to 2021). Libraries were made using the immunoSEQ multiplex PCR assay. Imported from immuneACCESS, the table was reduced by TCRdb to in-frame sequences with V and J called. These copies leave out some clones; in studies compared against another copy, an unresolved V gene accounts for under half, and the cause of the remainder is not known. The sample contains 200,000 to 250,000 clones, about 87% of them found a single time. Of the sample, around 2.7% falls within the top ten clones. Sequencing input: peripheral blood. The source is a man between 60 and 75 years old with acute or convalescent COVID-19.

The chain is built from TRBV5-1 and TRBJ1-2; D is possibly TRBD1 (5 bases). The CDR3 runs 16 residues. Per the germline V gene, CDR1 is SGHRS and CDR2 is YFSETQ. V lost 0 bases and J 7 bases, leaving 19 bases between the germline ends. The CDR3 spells CASSLGLWGERSGYTF. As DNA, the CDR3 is TGCGCCAGCAGCTTGGGACTTTGGGGGGAAAGGTCTGGCTACACCTTC.

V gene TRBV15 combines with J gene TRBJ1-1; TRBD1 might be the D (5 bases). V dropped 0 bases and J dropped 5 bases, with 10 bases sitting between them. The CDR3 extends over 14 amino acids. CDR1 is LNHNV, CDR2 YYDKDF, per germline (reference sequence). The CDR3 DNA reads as TGTGCCACCAGCAGAGATAATGGGGGGACTGAAGCTTTCTTT. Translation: CATSRDNGGTEAFF.

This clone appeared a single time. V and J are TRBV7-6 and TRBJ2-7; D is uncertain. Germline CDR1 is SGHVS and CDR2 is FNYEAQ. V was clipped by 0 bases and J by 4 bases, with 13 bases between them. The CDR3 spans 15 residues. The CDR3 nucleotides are TGTGCCAGCAGCTTAGCTGCAGGCGCGCGATACGAGCAGTACTTC. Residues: CASSLAAGARYEQYF.